The 6 T cell receptor beta chains in this list originate from one sample, sequenced in a study of cytomegalovirus exposure and HLA in healthy donors. Use of 60 Vbeta and 13 Jbeta primers characterized the PCR. The protocol was immunoSEQ multiplex PCR, while the TCRdb copy is restricted to in-frame clones and leaves out a portion. The top ten hold about 13% of the sample, which has about 130,000 clones, 65% to 80% seen once. Sequences were obtained from PBMCs. These receptors were collected from a woman aged 55-70 years in good health and CMV-seropositive.

This clone was detected a few times. The chain uses TRBV7-2 and TRBJ2-2; the D gene is possibly TRBD1 (5 bases). Germline V CDR1 and CDR2: SGHTA, FQGNSA. Trimming cost V 1 base and J 0 bases, with 15 bases left between them. The CDR3 totals 18 residues. This CDR3 is CASSLGRGPTPNTGELFF. In DNA, the CDR3 is TGTGCCAGCAGCTTAGGAAGGGGCCCCACACCGAACACCGGGGAGCTGTTTTTT.

The genes are TRBV7-3 and TRBJ2-1; D possibly corresponds to TRBD2 (6 bases). The CDR3 totals 15 residues. V shed 5 bases and J shed 8 bases, with 19 bases lying between them. Germline lookup yields CDR1 SGHTA and CDR2 FQGTGA. CDR3 sequence (DNA): TGTGCCAGCAGCCCTGGGAGGAGCCTTGTGGATGAGCAGTTCTTC. Translation: CASSPGRSLVDEQFF.

This chain connects TRBV7-2 to TRBJ2-3; 7 bases map to TRBD2. Germline lookup yields CDR1 SGHTA and CDR2 FQGNSA. The CDR3 extends over 16 amino acids. The V and J ends lost 5 bases and 0 bases, in that order; junction bases with no gene match: 8. The DNA of the CDR3 is TGTGCCAGCAGCCGGTGGGGGGGTGCTAGCACAGATACGCAGTATTTT. It yields the protein CASSRWGGASTDTQYF.

The table lists this clone with a few counts. The V gene is TRBV15, the J gene TRBJ2-7, with 9 bases lining up with TRBD2. V shed 1 base and J 3 bases; nucleotides not matched to a gene: 10. Per germline, CDR1 LNHNV and CDR2 YYDKDF (reference sequence). The length of the CDR3 is 17 residues. This CDR3 reads CATSRVGASGGFYEQYF. CDR3 DNA sequence: TGTGCCACCAGCAGAGTAGGTGCCAGCGGGGGGTTCTACGAGCAGTACTTC.

This chain uses TRBV5-1 with TRBJ2-2, with TRBD1 identical over 10 bases. Germline trimming cut 3 bases from V and 6 bases from J; bases unmatched to any gene: 5. From germline, CDR1 is SGHRS and CDR2 YFSETQ. CDR3 length: 15 amino acids. The CDR3 nucleotides read TGCGCCAGCAGCTCGGGACAGGGGTTAGCCGGGGAGCTGTTTTTT. Translating it yields CASSSGQGLAGELFF.

The CDR3 bases are TGTGCCAGCAGCCCCAGGGTTCTCATGTCCTATGGCTACACCTTC. Translating it yields CASSPRVLMSYGYTF. J is TRBJ1-2 and V is TRBV7-2; possible D gene TRBD1, 5 bases. Germline CDR1 SGHTA, CDR2 FQGNSA. CDR3 size: 15 residues. V was cut by 5 bases and J by 4 bases, with 17 bases left in between.